This T cell receptor beta chain comes out of a study of T cell responses to AZD1222 COVID-19 vaccine. Germline assignment: CDR1 SGHTA and CDR2 FQGNSA. The CDR3 is 15 residues long. With V trimmed by 5 bases and J by 0 bases, 2 bases remained unmatched. Overall study results and limits: Just six AZD1222 recipients tested seropositive at baseline. Sampling that yielded the repertoires occurred only after the peak T cell response. In a largely white British group with more females than males, clonal diversity was possibly underestimated. Across the whole spike, CD4 TCRs peaked at regions 160-218 and 743-854.

Clones were sequenced by immunoSEQ multiplex PCR, and TCRdb holds only the in-frame ones, with some missing. In the table there are some 150,000 clones, 88% of which are singletons. About this clone itself: Antigen unknown.

This clonotype was obtained from an adult who received the MenACWY meningococcal vaccine as a control. The chain couples TRBV7-2 to TRBJ2-1; 9 bases are shared with TRBD1. The material sequenced was peripheral blood, taken 28 days after the second dose of the MenACWY control vaccine. The CDR3 loop reads CASSATGGSYNEQFF. The CDR3 DNA reads TGTGCCAGCAGCGCGACAGGGGGCTCCTACAATGAGCAGTTCTTC.